Detailed here is one T cell receptor (beta chain). High-throughput TCR beta sequencing covered peripheral CD8+ and CD4+ T cells. The authors negatively isolated CD8+ and CD4+ T cells and FACS-enriched TEMRA cells. Random hexamers were used to reverse transcribe the RNA input (about 0.5 to 1 ug). Amplification of TCR beta CDR3 was carried out by immunoSEQ multiplex PCR, which covered 54 Vbeta and 13 Jbeta segments. TCRdb re-called the immunoSEQ multiplex PCR reads through MiXCR, storing one row per CDR3 protein. The sample consists of 150,000 to 190,000 distinct CDR3 sequences, 85% to 95% of them appearing once. V lost 1 base to trimming and J lost 4 bases, with 13 bases between them. CDR1 is DFQATT and CDR2 is SNEGSKA in the germline V gene (reference sequence). The CDR3 consists of 14 residues. The source of the sample is a study of CD8 T cells in Susac syndrome. Background on the study: The Susac syndrome patients were therapy-naive, on corticosteroids, or on intravenous immunoglobulin alone at blood draw.

The sequenced sample consisted of CD4+ T cells from PBMCs. This sequence was found in a human donor with Susac syndrome. V is TRBV20-1 and J is TRBJ1-1; D is undetermined. The CDR3 coding sequence is TGCAGTGCTAGAGGAGCAGGTTCGGGCACTGAAGCTTTCTTT. The encoded protein is CSARGAGSGTEAFF.